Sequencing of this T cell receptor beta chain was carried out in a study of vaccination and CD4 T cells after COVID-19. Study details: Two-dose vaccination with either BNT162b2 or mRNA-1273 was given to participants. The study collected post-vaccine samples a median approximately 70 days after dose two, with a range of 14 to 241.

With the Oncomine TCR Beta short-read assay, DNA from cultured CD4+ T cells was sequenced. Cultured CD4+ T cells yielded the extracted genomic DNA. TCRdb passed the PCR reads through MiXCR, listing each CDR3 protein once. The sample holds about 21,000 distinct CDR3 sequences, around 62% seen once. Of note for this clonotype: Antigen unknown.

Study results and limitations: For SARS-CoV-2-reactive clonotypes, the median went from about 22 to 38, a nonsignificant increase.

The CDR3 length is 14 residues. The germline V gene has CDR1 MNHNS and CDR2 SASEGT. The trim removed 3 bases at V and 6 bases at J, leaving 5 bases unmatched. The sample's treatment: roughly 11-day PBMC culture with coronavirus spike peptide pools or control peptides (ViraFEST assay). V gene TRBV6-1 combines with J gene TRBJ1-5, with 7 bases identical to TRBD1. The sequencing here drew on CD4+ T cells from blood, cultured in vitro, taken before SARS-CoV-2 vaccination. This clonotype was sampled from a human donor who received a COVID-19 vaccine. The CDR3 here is CASSDNRGGQPQHF. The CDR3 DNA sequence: TGTGCCAGCAGTGATAACAGGGGAGGTCAGCCCCAGCATTTT.